A single sample is the source of the 28 T cell receptor beta chains below, sequenced in a study of tumor and adjacent non-tumor tissue in lung cancer. The library came from three nested PCR rounds adapted from ARM-PCR protocols. TCRdb reanalysed the multiplex PCR reads using MiXCR and keeps one entry per CDR3 protein. The sample consists of approximately 150,000 distinct CDR3 sequences, approximately 66% of them appearing once. RNA was extracted from bulk tissue without any cell sorting. The material sequenced was lung tumor tissue. The receptor set was obtained from a man between 60 and 75 years old with small cell lung cancer.

This clonotype was observed many times. The rearrangement uses TRBV10-3 and TRBJ2-1; D is perhaps TRBD1 (5 bases). Trimming removed 0 bases from V and 8 bases from J, with 17 bases in between. The germline CDR1 and CDR2 sequences are ENHRY and SYGVKD. The CDR3 sequence is 16 residues long. The CDR3 sequence: CAISESTPRVGDEQFF. Written as DNA, the CDR3 is TGTGCCATCAGTGAGTCGACTCCCAGGGTTGGGGATGAGCAGTTCTTC.

About this clonotype itself: This may be a read error, as it is one base from a much larger clone. V is TRBV6-2 or TRBV6-3 and J is TRBJ2-4, with D possibly TRBD2 on 5 matching bases. The CDR3 has 17 residues. Germline CDR1 is MNHEY and CDR2 is SVGEGT. The CDR3 nucleotides are TGTACCAGCAGCCCCCAAGCAGCGGACCTAGCCAAAAACATTCAGTACTTC. It translates to CTSSPQAADLAKNIQYF.

This clonotype was seen only a few times. The rearrangement joins TRBV6-1 to TRBJ2-4; 7 bases agree with TRBD1. Germline trimming cut 4 bases from V and 14 bases from J; bases unmatched to any gene: 11. CDR3 length equals 13 residues. Germline-derived CDR1 and CDR2 are MNHNS and SASEGT. CDR3 protein: CASSVRGHNIKYF. The CDR3 DNA is TGTGCCAGCAGTGTAAGGGGGCATAACATCAAGTACTTC.

In its sample, this clonotype was seen a few times. The genes are TRBV7-9 and TRBJ2-3, with unresolved D. V was shortened by 8 bases and J by 6 bases, with 27 bases between the two germline ends. The CDR3 runs to 17 residues. Germline V gene lookup returns CDR1 SEHNR and CDR2 FQNEAQ (reference sequence). CDR3 DNA sequence: TGTGCCAGCGGCCCAACTGGTGTTTATGAGGCAAGGGATACGCAGTATTTT. Amino acid sequence: CASGPTGVYEARDTQYF.

The chain links TRBV29-1 to TRBJ2-1, with D tentatively TRBD2 (5 bases). The germline V gene has CDR1 SQVTM and CDR2 ANQGSEA. The germline V and J ends were trimmed by 3 bases and 0 bases, with 15 bases remaining between them. The CDR3 extends over 16 amino acids. CDR3: CSVDILDSSSYNEQFF. CDR3 sequence (DNA): TGCAGCGTTGACATACTAGACTCAAGCTCCTACAATGAGCAGTTCTTC.

The table lists this clonotype with a count of one. A junction boundary mismatches the germline segment, possibly from a read error. The gene calls are TRBV11-3 and TRBJ2-1; D call uncertain. The CDR3 consists of 14 residues. Germline CDR1 and CDR2: SGHNT and YENEEA. The DNA of the CDR3 is TGTGACAGCACCTTATCTCGATGGAGCAATGAGCAGTTCTTC. It codes for CDSTLSRWSNEQFF.

Written as DNA, the CDR3 is TGTGCCACTCTCGTGAGCACAGATACGCAGTATTTT. Its translation is CATLVSTDTQYF. The chain recombines TRBV7-8 with TRBJ2-3; D is undetermined. V lost 10 bases and J lost 0, with 8 bases in between. CDR1 and CDR2 (germline): SGHVS, FQNEAQ. The CDR3 extends over 12 amino acids.

In DNA, the CDR3 is TGCAGTCTTAGAGATCAAGGGCCTCCCTACAATGAGCAGTTCTTC. This encodes CSLRDQGPPYNEQFF. The chain uses TRBV20-1 and TRBJ2-1; no definite D call. Germline loops: CDR1 DFQATT, CDR2 SNEGSKA (reference sequence). The V end lost 8 bases, the J end lost 2 bases, and 19 bases lay between the germline ends. The length of the CDR3 is 15 residues.

This clonotype was observed a handful of times. This may be a read error: a much more frequent sequence differs by one nucleotide. The rearrangement links TRBV11-2 to TRBJ2-7; D is uncertain. V shed 1 base and J shed 0 bases, with 13 bases lying between them. Germline CDR1 and CDR2: SGHAT and FQNNGV. The CDR3 spans 16 residues. CDR3 region: CASSLATEDLSYEQYF. DNA of the CDR3: TGTGCCAGCAGCTTAGCTACAGAGGACCTCTCCTACGAGCAGTACTTC.

The genes are TRBV4-1 and TRBJ1-3; D is unclear. The V end was cut by 0 bases, the J end by 5 bases, with 8 bases between. CDR3 size: 14 residues. Germline CDR1 and CDR2: MGHRA and YSYEKL. CDR3 sequence: CASSQDPQRNTIYF. CDR3 coding DNA: TGCGCCAGCAGCCAAGATCCCCAGCGAAACACCATATATTTT.

The CDR3 DNA sequence: TGCGCCAGCAGCCAGGCTTCCGGGATAGCGAATTATGGCTACACCTTC. It yields the protein CASSQASGIANYGYTF. V and J are TRBV4-1 and TRBJ1-2; D gene uncertain. The CDR3 runs to 16 residues. V dropped 3 bases and J dropped 5 bases, with 19 bases sitting between them. Germline V CDR1 and CDR2: MGHRA, YSYEKL.

This clonotype was detected many times. The chain's CDR3 is CASSQVWSEQFF. As DNA, the CDR3 is TGTGCCAGCAGCCAAGTTTGGTCTGAGCAGTTCTTC. The rearrangement links TRBV4-2 to TRBJ2-1; the D is unclear. V dropped 1 base and J dropped 9 bases, with 7 bases sitting between them. Germline V gene data show CDR1 as LGHNA and CDR2 as YNFKEQ. The CDR3 has 12 amino acids.

On this clonotype itself: The junction departs from germline at one end; a sequencing error may be responsible. V and J are TRBV5-5 and TRBJ2-5; D may be TRBD1 (5 bases). Germline lookup yields CDR1 SGHKS and CDR2 YYEKEE (reference sequence). The CDR3 totals 14 residues. The DNA for the CDR3 is TGTGTCAGCACCCTGGTGGACACCCAAGAGACCCAGTACTTC. This sequence encodes CVSTLVDTQETQYF. The variable domain in full, completed from reference TRBV5-5 and TRBJ2-5, reads DAGVTQSPTHLIKTRGQQVTLRCSPISGHKSVSWYQQVLGQGPQFIFQYYEKEERGRGNFPDRFSARQFPNYSSELNVNALLLGDSALYLCVSTLVDTQETQYFGPGTRLLVL.

This clonotype has a count of ten or more. The V and J genes are TRBV11-1 and TRBJ2-1, with a tentative D call TRBD2 (6 bases). V gave up 4 bases and J gave up 7 bases, with 11 bases separating them. CDR3 length: 13 residues. Germline values: CDR1 SGHAT, CDR2 FQDESV (reference sequence). The CDR3, as DNA: TGTGCCAGCAGCTGGACTATCCAAAATGAGCAGTTCTTC. This gives the protein CASSWTIQNEQFF. The full variable domain, its missing parts supplied by reference TRBV11-1 and TRBJ2-1, is EAEVAQSPRYKITEKSQAVAFWCDPISGHATLYWYRQILGQGPELLVQFQDESVVDDSQLPKDRFSAERLKGVDSTLKIQPAELGDSAMYLCASSWTIQNEQFFGPGTRLTVL.

As to this clonotype: A read error is possible here, since a much larger clone lies one base away. It is likely a read error, because the conserved phenylalanine at the end of the CDR3 is missing. The genes are TRBV20-1 and TRBJ2-1; TRBD2 matches at 9 bases. J gave up 7 bases and V 2 bases, and 6 bases lay outside the gene matches. Germline V gene sequence: CDR1 DFQATT, CDR2 SNEGSKA (reference sequence). The CDR3 loop spans 14 amino acids. The CDR3 reads CSARRTSAWNEQFC. CDR3 DNA sequence: TGCAGTGCTAGAAGGACTAGCGCCTGGAATGAGCAGTTCTGC.

This clonotype was seen once. A much larger clone lies one base from this, so it may be a read error. This CDR3 reads CASSFKREAHNVQFF. As DNA, the CDR3 is TGTGCCAGCAGCTTTAAGCGGGAGGCCCACAATGTGCAGTTCTTC. The V gene is TRBV12-1, the J gene TRBJ2-1; TRBD2, as called in the table, went unchecked against the DNA. TRBV12-1 is flagged as a pseudogene. This CDR3 has 15 amino acids.

Only one count was recorded for this clonotype. The gene calls are TRBV11-3 and TRBJ2-3; 12 bases are shared with TRBD2. The ends lost 6 bases at V and 5 bases at J; junction bases unmatched: 3. The length of the CDR3 is 14 residues. CDR1 is SGHNT, CDR2 YENEEA, per germline. The DNA for the CDR3 is TGTGCCAGCAGACTGACTAGCGGGGGAGATACGCAGTATTTT. This translates into CASRLTSGGDTQYF.

As concerns this clonotype: At one end, the junction sequence differs from germline, possibly due to a read error. The chain combines TRBV7-9 with TRBJ2-7, with D hard to call. The CDR3 spans 12 residues. Germline V gene sequence: CDR1 SEHNR, CDR2 FQNEAQ (reference sequence). The CDR3 bases are TGTGCCAGCGGTTACTCGATCGACGAGCAATACTTC. It translates to CASGYSIDEQYF.

In its sample, this clonotype was seen many times. The chain joins TRBV6-1 to TRBJ2-3; no clear D. Germline CDR1 is MNHNS and CDR2 is SASEGT. Between the trimmed V and J ends, which lost 2 bases and 6 bases, there was a span of 12 bases. The CDR3 totals 14 residues. The CDR3 bases are TGTGCCAGCAGTGAAACCCAACGAACCGATACGCAGTATTTT. This gives the protein CASSETQRTDTQYF.

On this clonotype itself: This CDR3 fails to terminate in the conserved phenylalanine or tryptophan, so it likely reflects a read error. V gene TRBV29-1 combines with J gene TRBJ2-3, with TRBD2 matching over 7 bases. Germline lookup yields CDR1 SQVTM and CDR2 ANQGSEA. J was trimmed by 5 bases and V by 7 bases; bases with no gene match: 6. This CDR3 comprises 12 residues. The CDR3 DNA reads TGCAGCGGCAGATTAGCGGGAGATACGCAGTATTCT. Translating gives CSGRLAGDTQYS.

This sequence joins TRBV4-1 and TRBJ2-1; 13 bases match TRBD2. Per the germline V gene, CDR1 is MGHRA and CDR2 is YSYEKL. There are 16 residues in the CDR3. J lost 9 bases, V lost 4 bases, and 9 bases had no gene match. The CDR3 DNA sequence: TGCGCCAGCAGCCGGACCGGGACTAGCGGGAATTTTGAGCAGTTCTTC. Its protein is CASSRTGTSGNFEQFF.

Of note for this clonotype: The junction does not match germline at one end; this may be a read error. This sequence joins TRBV29-1 and TRBJ2-1, with 11 bases identical to TRBD2. From germline, CDR1 is SQVTM and CDR2 ANQGSEA. The CDR3 is 14 amino acids. The CDR3 loop reads CGVDLAGGSNEQFF. Here the CDR3 DNA reads TGCGGCGTTGATCTAGCGGGAGGATCAAATGAGCAGTTCTTC.

This clonotype was recorded a few times. V usage is TRBV5-1 and J usage is TRBJ2-1, with 8 bases identical to TRBD2. CDR1 and CDR2 from the germline V gene are SGHRS and YFSETQ. The length of the CDR3 is 15 residues. The V and J ends lost 5 bases and 3 bases, in that order; junction bases with no gene match: 7. The CDR3 DNA reads TGCGCCAGCAGATTCCGGGAGGGACTCTACAATGAGCAGTTCTTC. Translation: CASRFREGLYNEQFF.

A remark on this clonotype: This sequence may be a read error, since a much larger clone differs from it by one base. V is TRBV12-3 or TRBV12-4 and J is TRBJ2-6; D remains ambiguous. Trimming left V 6 bases short and J 6 bases short, with 12 bases between. The CDR3 is made up of 14 amino acids. CDR3 bases: TGTGCCAGCAGCCATCCTCTGAAGGCCAACGTCCTGACTTTC. Translating gives CASSHPLKANVLTF.

The chain has TRBV11-1 and TRBJ2-7; TRBD1 agrees at 9 bases. Germline loops: CDR1 SGHAT, CDR2 FQDESV (reference sequence). V lost 9 bases and J lost 8; bases outside the gene matches: 8. CDR3 length: 12 amino acids. The CDR3 nucleotides are TGTGCCAGTAGCGGACAGGGGCGTAAGCAGTACTTC. Encoded protein: CASSGQGRKQYF.

This clonotype came up a few times. This chain connects TRBV5-1 to TRBJ1-1; D not resolved. CDR1 is SGHRS, CDR2 YFSETQ, per germline. The CDR3 is 13 residues long. V dropped 5 bases and J dropped 0 bases, with 8 bases sitting between them. CDR3 coding DNA: TGCGCCAGCAGGCCCGACTTGAACACTGAAGCTTTCTTT. Translated, it gives CASRPDLNTEAFF.

The chain joins TRBV6-2 or TRBV6-3 to TRBJ2-1; 9 positions agree with TRBD2. The V gene end was trimmed by 6 bases and the J gene end by 4 bases; junction bases not matched to a gene: 13. Germline V gene data show CDR1 as MNHEY and CDR2 as SVGEGT. The CDR3 is 17 residues long. This CDR3 is CASRHAGGPSNYNEQFF. CDR3 DNA sequence: TGTGCCAGCAGACACGCGGGAGGGCCCTCTAATTACAATGAGCAGTTCTTC.

For the CDR3, the DNA is TGTGCCAGCAACCGGACCTCCGGGGGCAACTACGAGCAGTACTTC. The encoded protein is CASNRTSGGNYEQYF. The chain joins TRBV11-2 to TRBJ2-7; D is perhaps TRBD1 or TRBD2 (6 bases each). The V and J ends lost 7 bases and 3 bases respectively, with 19 bases between them. Germline values: CDR1 SGHAT, CDR2 FQNNGV. The CDR3 contains 15 residues.